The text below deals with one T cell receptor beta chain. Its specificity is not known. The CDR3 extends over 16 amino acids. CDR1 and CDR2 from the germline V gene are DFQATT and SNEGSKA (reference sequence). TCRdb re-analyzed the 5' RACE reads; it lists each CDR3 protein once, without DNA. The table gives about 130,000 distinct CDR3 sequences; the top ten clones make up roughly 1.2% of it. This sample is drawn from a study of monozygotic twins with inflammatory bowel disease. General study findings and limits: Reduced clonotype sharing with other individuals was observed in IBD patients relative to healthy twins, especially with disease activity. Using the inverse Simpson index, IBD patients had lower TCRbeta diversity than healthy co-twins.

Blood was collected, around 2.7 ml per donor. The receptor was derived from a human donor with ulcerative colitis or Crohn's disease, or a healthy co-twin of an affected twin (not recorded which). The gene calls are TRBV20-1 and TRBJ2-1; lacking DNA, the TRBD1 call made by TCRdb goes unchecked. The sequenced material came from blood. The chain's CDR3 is CSARDLRDSRYNEQFF.